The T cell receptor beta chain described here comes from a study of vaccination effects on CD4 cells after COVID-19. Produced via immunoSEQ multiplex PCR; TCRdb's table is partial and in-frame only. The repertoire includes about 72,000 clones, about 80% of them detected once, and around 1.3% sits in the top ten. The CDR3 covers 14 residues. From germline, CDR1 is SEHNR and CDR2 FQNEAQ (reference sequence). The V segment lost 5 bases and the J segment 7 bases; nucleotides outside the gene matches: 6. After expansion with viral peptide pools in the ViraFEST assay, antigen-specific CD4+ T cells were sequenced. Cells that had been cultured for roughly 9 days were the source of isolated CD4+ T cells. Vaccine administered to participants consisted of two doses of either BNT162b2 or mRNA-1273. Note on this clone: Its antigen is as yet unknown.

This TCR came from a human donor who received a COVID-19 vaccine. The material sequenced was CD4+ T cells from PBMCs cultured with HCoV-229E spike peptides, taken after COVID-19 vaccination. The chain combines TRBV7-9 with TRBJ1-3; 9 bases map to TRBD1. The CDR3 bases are TGTGCCAGCAGCCGGGGACAGGGCGTGAACACCATATATTTT. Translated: CASSRGQGVNTIYF. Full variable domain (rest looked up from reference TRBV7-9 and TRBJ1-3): DTGVSQNPRHKITKRGQNVTFRCDPISEHNRLYWYRQTLGQGPEFLTYFQNEAQLEKSRLLSDRFSAERPKGSFSTLEIQRTEQGDSAMYLCASSRGQGVNTIYFGEGSWLTVV.